This T cell receptor beta chain was recovered during a study of T cell repertoires in cytomegalovirus infection. At the level of the study: Recently identified HLA-C-restricted CMV epitopes and well-studied HLA-B-restricted CMV epitopes were used by the study. The public TCR beta signatures pointed to both CMV infection and matching HLA type. Findings of the study overall: The ex vivo response showed dominance by HLA-C-restricted CMV-specific TCR beta clonotypes. Pooled public TCR beta family frequency picked out CMV carriers with the relevant HLA.

Trimming shortened V by 1 base and J by 8 bases, and 8 bases separated the two germline ends. CDR3 length: 11 residues. From germline, CDR1 is DFQATT and CDR2 SNEGSKA (reference sequence). This clonotype was observed a handful of times. Its antigen remains unknown. TCRdb used MiXCR to reprocess the reads, holding one entry per CDR3 protein. The profile shows about 770,000 distinct CDR3 sequences, just under 30% of them singletons. The receptor's source is a human donor in good health (CMV status not recorded). Some clones in this sample may be carry-over from other donors' samples. V is TRBV20-1 and J is TRBJ1-2; TRBD1 might be the D (5 bases). Sample: cultured CD8+ T cells from PBMCs, taken from culture after CMV antigen stimulation. The CDR3 nucleotides read TGCAGTGCTAGAGCACAGGACGGCTACACCTTC. Its translation: CSARAQDGYTF.